Shown below are 26 T cell receptor beta chains from a single sample sequenced in a study of Tregs in tolerant kidney transplant recipients. Some clones are missing from TCRdb's copy, which holds only in-frame ones; the method was immunoSEQ multiplex PCR. The data show around 74,000 clones, 95% to 98% seen once. The specimen was CD4+ T cells from blood, collected before the transplant. The receptors derive from a human donor who received a combined kidney and bone marrow transplant.

The sample holds one count of this clone. The chain links TRBV2 to TRBJ2-7; tentative D call: TRBD2 (6 bases). Trimming cost V 2 bases and J 2 bases, with 10 bases left between them. CDR3 length: 14 amino acids. Per the germline V gene, CDR1 is SNHLY and CDR2 is FYNNEI. CDR3 sequence (DNA): TGTGCCAGCAGTGAACGGGCGGGGACCTACGAGCAGTACTTC. Translated: CASSERAGTYEQYF. The whole variable domain, filled in from reference TRBV2 and TRBJ2-7, reads EPEVTQTPSHQVTQMGQEVILRCVPISNHLYFYWYRQILGQKVEFLVSFYNNEISEKSEIFDDQFSVERPDGSNFTLKIRSTKLEDSAMYFCASSERAGTYEQYFGPGTRLTVT.

This chain connects TRBV7-9 to TRBJ2-3; TRBD2 matches 14 bases. This CDR3 comprises 15 residues. Germline CDR1 is SEHNR and CDR2 is FQNEAQ (reference sequence). The V and J ends lost 5 bases and 6 bases, in that order; junction bases with no gene match: 4. As DNA, the CDR3 is TGTGCCAGCAGCCGACTAGCGGGGGGGGTCGATACGCAGTATTTT. Its translation is CASSRLAGGVDTQYF.

The rearrangement uses TRBV5-1 and TRBJ2-3, with 11 bases fitting TRBD2. The trim removed 2 bases at V and 5 bases at J, leaving 7 bases unmatched. CDR3 size: 16 residues. Germline V lookup: CDR1 SGHRS, CDR2 YFSETQ. The CDR3 bases are TGCGCCAGCAGCTTATTAGCGGGGGGGCCGAGAGATACGCAGTATTTT. Protein product: CASSLLAGGPRDTQYF.

The chain carries TRBV28 and TRBJ2-7, with D perhaps matching TRBD2 (5 bases). The CDR3 has 13 amino acids. Looked up from germline, CDR1 is MDHEN and CDR2 is SYDVKM. V was trimmed by 2 bases and J by 2 bases, leaving 7 bases between them. The DNA for the CDR3 is TGTGCCAGCAGTTTAGGACTGCCCTACGAGCAGTACTTC. It is translated as CASSLGLPYEQYF.

The V and J genes are TRBV2 and TRBJ1-6; D gene unclear. CDR3 length equals 15 residues. Per the germline V gene, CDR1 is SNHLY and CDR2 is FYNNEI. Trimming pared 4 bases from V and 0 bases from J, leaving 7 bases between. The CDR3 nucleotides are TGTGCCAGCAGTGTTGGCAGCTCCTATAATTCACCCCTCCACTTT. As protein: CASSVGSSYNSPLHF.

A single count supports this clone. The rearrangement links TRBV27 to TRBJ1-5, with 8 bases identical to TRBD1. The CDR3 contains 14 residues. The germline gives CDR1 MNHEY, CDR2 SMNVEV (reference sequence). Trimming removed 5 bases from V and 3 bases from J; junction bases left unmatched: 3. The CDR3: CASSVDRANQPQHF. CDR3 DNA sequence: TGTGCCAGCAGTGTGGACAGGGCCAATCAGCCCCAGCATTTT.

The chain has TRBV6-1 and TRBJ1-4; unclear D gene. This CDR3 has 13 residues. The germline CDR1 and CDR2 sequences are MNHNS and SASEGT. Trimming took 1 base from V and 7 from J, leaving 7 bases between them. The CDR3: CASSEGHGEKLFF. The CDR3 nucleotides read TGTGCCAGCAGTGAAGGACACGGTGAAAAACTGTTTTTT.

The chain joins TRBV2 to TRBJ1-1; D is perhaps TRBD1 (5 bases). CDR3 length equals 13 residues. The V and J ends lost 10 bases and 5 bases respectively, with 17 bases between them. Germline CDR1 is SNHLY and CDR2 is FYNNEI. CDR3 region: CATRWGVGTEAFF. The CDR3 DNA is TGTGCCACCCGCTGGGGGGTTGGAACTGAAGCTTTCTTT.

V and J are TRBV14 and TRBJ2-7; 12 bases line up with TRBD2. The CDR3 sequence is 16 residues long. V was pared by 1 base and J by 5 bases, with 6 bases of the junction left unmatched. The germline CDR1 and CDR2 sequences are SGHDN and FVKESK. Written as DNA, the CDR3 is TGTGCCAGCAGCCAAGGTACTAGCGGGAGGAGAAACGAGCAGTACTTC. This codes for CASSQGTSGRRNEQYF.

This clone has only one observation. This CDR3 is also generated by other DNA sequences in the sample. This rearrangement joins TRBV7-2 to TRBJ2-7, with D unresolved. Trimming pared 2 bases from V and 0 bases from J, leaving 5 bases between. CDR1 is SGHTA and CDR2 is FQGNSA in the germline V gene. The CDR3 has 13 amino acids. CDR3 in amino acids: CASSLQISYEQYF. DNA of the CDR3: TGTGCCAGCAGCTTACAAATCTCCTACGAGCAGTACTTC.

The chain recombines TRBV28 with TRBJ1-5; the D gene is possibly TRBD1 (6 bases). CDR3 length: 15 amino acids. Germline loops: CDR1 MDHEN, CDR2 SYDVKM. Trimming left V 5 bases short and J 6 bases short, with 17 bases between. The chain's CDR3 is CASSPPYRVPQPQHF. The DNA for the CDR3 is TGTGCCAGCAGTCCCCCCTACAGGGTACCTCAGCCCCAGCATTTT.

This chain links TRBV5-1 with TRBJ1-3; possibly TRBD1 for D (5 bases). The CDR3 has 17 amino acids. CDR1 SGHRS and CDR2 YFSETQ come from the germline V gene. Deletions cut 0 bases from V and 0 bases from J, with 13 bases between. The CDR3 DNA sequence: TGCGCCAGCAGCTTGGTTGTCGGGGGATTCTCTGGAAACACCATATATTTT. Its protein product is CASSLVVGGFSGNTIYF.

V is TRBV5-1 and J is TRBJ2-5; TRBD2 is a possible D gene (6 bases). The CDR3 is 14 residues long. CDR1 and CDR2 (germline): SGHRS, YFSETQ. V lost 4 bases to trimming and J lost 2 bases, with 12 bases between them. The CDR3 spells CASSIRDSQETQYF. The CDR3 bases are TGCGCCAGCAGCATACGGGACTCTCAAGAGACCCAGTACTTC.

This clone was counted once. V and J are TRBV7-2 and TRBJ2-6; D unresolved. The V end was cut by 1 base, the J end by 1 base, with 11 bases between. Germline lookup yields CDR1 SGHTA and CDR2 FQGNSA. The CDR3 covers 17 residues. The DNA of the CDR3 is TGTGCCAGCAGCTTAGGGTATAGATTGTCTGGGGCCAACGTCCTGACTTTC. Amino acids: CASSLGYRLSGANVLTF.

The CDR3 region has the DNA TGTGCCAGCAGCGCCCGGGACAGAGATAACGGGGAGCTGTTTTTT. Translating it yields CASSARDRDNGELFF. The rearrangement joins TRBV9 to TRBJ2-2; TRBD1 aligns across 7 bases. The CDR3 extends over 15 amino acids. The J segment lost 7 bases and the V segment lost 3 bases, leaving 9 bases of the junction unmatched. Germline V lookup: CDR1 SGDLS, CDR2 YYNGEE.

The CDR3 bases are TGTGCCATCAGTGAGACTAGTGAGGGTTCCTACAATGAGCAGTTCTTC. Residues: CAISETSEGSYNEQFF. This chain connects TRBV10-3 to TRBJ2-1; D possibly corresponds to TRBD2 (5 bases). Germline-derived CDR1 and CDR2 are ENHRY and SYGVKD. V lost 2 bases to trimming and J lost 1 base, with 12 bases between them. This CDR3 is built from 16 residues.

As DNA, the CDR3 is TGTGCCAGCAGTGAGCCGGACACGGGTCGAGAAGATACGCAGTATTTT. This codes for CASSEPDTGREDTQYF. J is TRBJ2-3 and V is TRBV6-4; maybe TRBD1 (5 bases). In germline, CDR1 is MRHNA, CDR2 SNTAGT. The length of the CDR3 is 16 residues. Trimming left V 3 bases short and J 5 bases short, with 18 bases between.

The chain uses TRBV5-6 and TRBJ2-1, with TRBD2 identical over 7 bases. The germline gives CDR1 SGHDT, CDR2 YYEEEE. The CDR3 runs 14 residues. The junction had 13 bases not matched to a gene; V was cut back by 4 bases and J by 12 bases. The CDR3 DNA reads as TGTGCCAGCAGCCGAGCGGGAACCGGGTGGGGGCAGTTCTTC. Protein: CASSRAGTGWGQFF.

V is TRBV2 and J is TRBJ2-7; D is undetermined. Deletions cut 7 bases from V and 3 bases from J, with 10 bases between. The CDR3 is 12 residues long. The germline gives CDR1 SNHLY, CDR2 FYNNEI. The CDR3 nucleotides are TGTGCCAGCACCCTCCGCGGCTACGAGCAGTACTTC. Translating it yields CASTLRGYEQYF. Looking up the rest from reference TRBV2 and TRBJ2-7 gives the full variable domain: EPEVTQTPSHQVTQMGQEVILRCVPISNHLYFYWYRQILGQKVEFLVSFYNNEISEKSEIFDDQFSVERPDGSNFTLKIRSTKLEDSAMYFCASTLRGYEQYFGPGTRLTVT.

The rearrangement joins TRBV4-3 to TRBJ1-4; 8 bases match TRBD1. J gave up 3 bases and V 3 bases, and 3 bases lay outside the gene matches. The CDR3 loop spans 15 amino acids. Looked up from germline, CDR1 is LGHNA and CDR2 is YSLEER. As DNA, the CDR3 is TGCGCCAGCAGCCAGCCGGGACAGGCTAATGAAAAACTGTTTTTT. Translation: CASSQPGQANEKLFF.

The V and J genes are TRBV7-2 and TRBJ1-6; no clear D gene. Germline V gene sequence: CDR1 SGHTA, CDR2 FQGNSA. The germline V and J ends were trimmed by 4 bases and 8 bases, with 15 bases remaining between them. This CDR3 is built from 15 residues. The CDR3 spells CASSSKRETDSPLHF. As DNA, the CDR3 is TGTGCCAGCAGCTCCAAGCGGGAGACGGATTCACCCCTCCACTTT.

Only one count was recorded for this clone. The chain has TRBV2 and TRBJ2-7, with D possibly being TRBD1 (5 bases). This CDR3 spans 13 amino acids. Per the germline V gene, CDR1 is SNHLY and CDR2 is FYNNEI. V was cut by 7 bases and J by 2 bases, with 12 bases left in between. CDR3 DNA sequence: TGTGCCAGCACTGGGGCAGGACCCTACGAGCAGTACTTC. Translation: CASTGAGPYEQYF.

The V and J genes are TRBV7-2 and TRBJ2-7; TRBD1 is a possible D gene (6 bases). Germline CDR1 and CDR2: SGHTA and FQGNSA. The CDR3 is made up of 15 amino acids. The V end was cut by 0 bases, the J end by 0 bases, with 9 bases between. The CDR3 nucleotides read TGTGCCAGCAGCTTAGCGGGACAAAACTCCTACGAGCAGTACTTC. Its translation: CASSLAGQNSYEQYF.

The chain has TRBV28 and TRBJ1-3, with D tentatively TRBD1 (6 bases). V lost 3 bases and J lost 3, with 9 bases in between. This CDR3 has 14 amino acids. Germline assignment: CDR1 MDHEN and CDR2 SYDVKM. DNA of the CDR3: TGTGCCAGCAGTTTGGGGGGGCTTGGAAACACCATATATTTT. Translated, it gives CASSLGGLGNTIYF.

The rearrangement uses TRBV7-9 and TRBJ2-5; the D gene is possibly TRBD2 (7 bases). This CDR3 is 16 amino acids long. V was cut by 3 bases and J by 0 bases, with 14 bases left in between. Germline CDR1 and CDR2: SEHNR and FQNEAQ (reference sequence). CDR3 DNA sequence: TGTGCCAGCAGCTTTATGGCGGGGGCGTACCAAGAGACCCAGTACTTC. Its translation is CASSFMAGAYQETQYF.

In this sample, this clone turned up once. CDR3 amino acids: CASRLGLAGVNEQFF. DNA of the CDR3: TGTGCCAGCAGGCTCGGACTAGCGGGAGTCAATGAGCAGTTCTTC. The chain links TRBV6-5 to TRBJ2-1; the match to TRBD2 covers 13 bases. This CDR3 spans 15 amino acids. V shed 6 bases and J 6 bases; nucleotides not matched to a gene: 5. The germline V gene has CDR1 MNHEY and CDR2 SVGAGI.